This is a list of T cell receptor beta chains from one sample in a study of siplizumab effects on memory and regulatory T cells. Assay used: immunoSEQ multiplex PCR; TCRdb lists only in-frame clones, some missing. The sample comprises some 65,000 clones, 88% of which are singletons, and 1.7% rests with the top ten. The sample comprised Tregs sorted from blood. Receptors originate from a human donor in good health. Both conserved end residues are part of each CDR3. Each record gives: clone size, J gene, V gene, D gene, CDR3 protein. The D gene is left open where the match is weak. Size values are once, few and many counts, or a class for expanded clones, and some rows have none.

abundance: -
j_gene: TRBJ2-1
v_gene: TRBV7-3
d_gene: TRBD2
CDR3aa: CASSTWGGPDEQFF

abundance: -
j_gene: TRBJ1-2
v_gene: TRBV29-1
d_gene: -
CDR3aa: CSVEDRAGNYGYTF

abundance: -
j_gene: TRBJ1-2
v_gene: TRBV7-9
d_gene: -
CDR3aa: CASSFQMSNYGYTF

abundance: -
j_gene: TRBJ1-5
v_gene: TRBV2
d_gene: -
CDR3aa: CASRSRENQPQHF

abundance: -
j_gene: TRBJ2-7
v_gene: TRBV19
d_gene: -
CDR3aa: CASGQRVAYEQYF

abundance: -
j_gene: TRBJ1-5
v_gene: TRBV19
d_gene: -
CDR3aa: CASSVTVRGNQPQHF

abundance: -
j_gene: TRBJ2-2
v_gene: TRBV19
d_gene: -
CDR3aa: CASNSWGEGELFF

abundance: once
j_gene: TRBJ2-3
v_gene: TRBV4-2
d_gene: TRBD2
CDR3aa: CASSQDRRTSGTDTQYF

abundance: once
j_gene: TRBJ1-2
v_gene: TRBV21-1
d_gene: -
CDR3aa: CASPLWDYGYTF

abundance: few
j_gene: TRBJ2-7
v_gene: TRBV2
d_gene: -
CDR3aa: CASSESNLSYEQYF

abundance: -
j_gene: TRBJ1-2
v_gene: TRBV15
d_gene: -
CDR3aa: CATSSQGSPDTF

abundance: -
j_gene: TRBJ2-6
v_gene: TRBV19
d_gene: -
CDR3aa: CASSGTSGANVLTF

abundance: few
j_gene: TRBJ2-1
v_gene: TRBV18
d_gene: TRBD2
CDR3aa: CASSPPGLAGGLNEQFF

abundance: -
j_gene: TRBJ2-2
v_gene: TRBV2
d_gene: TRBD2
CDR3aa: CASNRGRGDTGELFF

abundance: -
j_gene: TRBJ2-3
v_gene: TRBV9
d_gene: TRBD2
CDR3aa: CASSAREGSSTDTQYF

abundance: -
j_gene: TRBJ2-5
v_gene: TRBV10-1
d_gene: TRBD2
CDR3aa: CASSGLLAEETQYF

abundance: once
j_gene: TRBJ1-5
v_gene: TRBV19
d_gene: TRBD1
CDR3aa: CASSRTGRQPQHF

abundance: -
j_gene: TRBJ2-4
v_gene: TRBV6-1
d_gene: TRBD1
CDR3aa: CASNYRGAKNIQYF

abundance: -
j_gene: TRBJ2-1
v_gene: TRBV20-1
d_gene: -
CDR3aa: CSAEPREQFF

abundance: few
j_gene: TRBJ1-5
v_gene: TRBV28
d_gene: TRBD1
CDR3aa: CASSDREGQPQHF

abundance: -
j_gene: TRBJ1-2
v_gene: TRBV19
d_gene: TRBD1
CDR3aa: CASSPGQGPEYGYTF

abundance: -
j_gene: TRBJ2-7
v_gene: TRBV20-1
d_gene: -
CDR3aa: CSAHYLAEQYF

abundance: -
j_gene: TRBJ1-3
v_gene: TRBV6-5
d_gene: -
CDR3aa: CASSYGWGSGNTIYF

abundance: -
j_gene: TRBJ2-2
v_gene: TRBV5-6
d_gene: -
CDR3aa: CASRRDPSGELFF

abundance: once
j_gene: TRBJ2-1
v_gene: TRBV7-9
d_gene: -
CDR3aa: CASRGASYNEQFF

abundance: once
j_gene: TRBJ1-1
v_gene: TRBV5-4
d_gene: -
CDR3aa: CASSSGGSLNTEAFF

abundance: -
j_gene: TRBJ1-1
v_gene: TRBV10-1
d_gene: -
CDR3aa: CASSAAGSTEAFF

abundance: -
j_gene: TRBJ2-1
v_gene: TRBV7-6
d_gene: TRBD2
CDR3aa: CASSRTSGALNEQFF

abundance: -
j_gene: TRBJ2-7
v_gene: TRBV7-3
d_gene: TRBD1
CDR3aa: CASSSPTGGPYEQYF

abundance: -
j_gene: TRBJ2-1
v_gene: TRBV29-1
d_gene: TRBD2
CDR3aa: CSVDPGTSRNEQFF

abundance: once
j_gene: TRBJ2-1
v_gene: TRBV7-9
d_gene: -
CDR3aa: CASSSWERRGNEQFF

abundance: -
j_gene: TRBJ2-2
v_gene: TRBV19
d_gene: -
CDR3aa: CASSQRYTGELFF

abundance: -
j_gene: TRBJ2-7
v_gene: TRBV5-1
d_gene: TRBD1
CDR3aa: CASSVGQGSYEQYF

abundance: -
j_gene: TRBJ2-6
v_gene: TRBV6-5
d_gene: TRBD1
CDR3aa: CASRYRGRAGANVLTF

abundance: few
j_gene: TRBJ2-3
v_gene: TRBV5-4
d_gene: -
CDR3aa: CASTVHGGGGLFGDTQYF

abundance: -
j_gene: TRBJ2-3
v_gene: TRBV7-2
d_gene: -
CDR3aa: CASSSLNADTQYF

abundance: -
j_gene: TRBJ1-5
v_gene: TRBV6-6
d_gene: -
CDR3aa: CASSTLDSNQPQHF

abundance: -
j_gene: TRBJ2-4
v_gene: TRBV7-2
d_gene: TRBD2
CDR3aa: CASSRTSGRENIQYF

abundance: -
j_gene: TRBJ2-1
v_gene: TRBV30
d_gene: TRBD1
CDR3aa: CAWSVRDRAQRGYNEQFF

abundance: -
j_gene: TRBJ2-6
v_gene: TRBV19
d_gene: -
CDR3aa: CASSVVHSGANVLTF

abundance: -
j_gene: TRBJ2-1
v_gene: TRBV18
d_gene: TRBD2
CDR3aa: CASSPRASGTTYNEQFF

abundance: once
j_gene: TRBJ2-7
v_gene: TRBV28
d_gene: -
CDR3aa: CASSLGQGFSEQYF

abundance: -
j_gene: TRBJ2-2
v_gene: TRBV7-6
d_gene: TRBD2
CDR3aa: CASSLGGANTGELFF

abundance: -
j_gene: TRBJ1-4
v_gene: TRBV15
d_gene: TRBD1
CDR3aa: CATSLHRGHNEKLFF

abundance: -
j_gene: TRBJ1-2
v_gene: TRBV30
d_gene: -
CDR3aa: CAGSWQGTNYGYTF

abundance: -
j_gene: TRBJ1-1
v_gene: TRBV9
d_gene: TRBD1
CDR3aa: CASSGTGYGEAFF

abundance: -
j_gene: TRBJ1-3
v_gene: TRBV7-2
d_gene: -
CDR3aa: CASSLGAGNTIYF

abundance: -
j_gene: TRBJ2-2
v_gene: TRBV7-9
d_gene: TRBD2
CDR3aa: CASTPGGGLAAGELFF

abundance: -
j_gene: TRBJ1-1
v_gene: TRBV28
d_gene: -
CDR3aa: CASSRGRLNTEAFF

abundance: -
j_gene: TRBJ1-3
v_gene: TRBV7-8
d_gene: TRBD1
CDR3aa: CASSLRDSRNTIYF

abundance: medium-sized
j_gene: TRBJ1-5
v_gene: TRBV2
d_gene: -
CDR3aa: CASSPQTGSQNQPQHF

abundance: -
j_gene: TRBJ2-1
v_gene: TRBV19
d_gene: TRBD2
CDR3aa: CASSNGTSARNEQFF

abundance: once
j_gene: TRBJ1-2
v_gene: TRBV28
d_gene: -
CDR3aa: CASSLLHGTLKGGYTF

abundance: -
j_gene: TRBJ2-7
v_gene: TRBV7-3
d_gene: TRBD2
CDR3aa: CASSLDSASGTYEQYF

abundance: medium-sized
j_gene: TRBJ1-1
v_gene: TRBV2
d_gene: -
CDR3aa: CASSGPASTEAFF